Below are 10 T cell receptor beta chains sequenced from a single sample in a study of blood T cell repertoires in COVID-19. Libraries were prepared by immunoSEQ multiplex PCR; TCRdb keeps only in-frame clonotypes and omits some of them. The sample includes over 250,000 clones, around nine tenths of them seen just once. Source material: peripheral blood. These TCRs come from a woman in her sixties or seventies with acute or convalescent COVID-19.

This chain uses TRBV7-3 with TRBJ2-3; 12 bases fit TRBD2. The trim removed 3 bases at V and 3 bases at J, leaving 10 bases unmatched. The germline V gene has CDR1 SGHTA and CDR2 FQGTGA. The CDR3 is made up of 18 amino acids. CDR3 amino acids: CASSLRGLAGFGTDTQYF. In nucleotides, the CDR3 is TGTGCCAGCAGCTTGAGAGGACTAGCGGGGTTTGGGACAGATACGCAGTATTTT.

The V gene is TRBV19, the J gene TRBJ2-3, with TRBD1 matching 7 bases. V lost 7 bases, J lost 5 bases, and 6 bases stayed unmatched. CDR3 length equals 13 residues. Germline V CDR1 and CDR2: LNHDA, SQIVND (reference sequence). CDR3 sequence: CASTLQGLDTQYF. DNA of the CDR3: TGTGCCAGTACTCTACAGGGGTTAGATACGCAGTATTTT. The complete variable domain, with remaining parts taken from reference TRBV19 and TRBJ2-3, reads DGGITQSPKYLFRKEGQNVTLSCEQNLNHDAMYWYRQDPGQGLRLIYYSQIVNDFQKGDIAEGYSVSREKKESFPLTVTSAQKNPTAFYLCASTLQGLDTQYFGPGTRLTVL.

The chain recombines TRBV14 with TRBJ1-2; perhaps TRBD1 as D (6 bases). The CDR3 length is 19 residues. V lost 0 bases to trimming and J lost 3 bases, with 23 bases between them. Per germline, CDR1 SGHDN and CDR2 FVKESK. The DNA for the CDR3 is TGTGCCAGCAGCCAAGATCAAATTCTCTGGCAGGGGAATCACTATGGCTACACCTTC. It is translated as CASSQDQILWQGNHYGYTF.

The rearrangement links TRBV9 to TRBJ2-7; D is unresolved. V shed 1 base and J shed 6 bases, with 11 bases lying between them. The germline V gene encodes CDR1 SGDLS and CDR2 YYNGEE. This CDR3 has 13 amino acids. CDR3 sequence: CASSVLAGSEQYF. CDR3 coding DNA: TGTGCCAGCAGCGTATTAGCCGGGTCCGAGCAGTACTTC.

J is TRBJ1-3 and V is TRBV28; D may be TRBD1 (6 bases). Germline CDR1 is MDHEN and CDR2 is SYDVKM. The CDR3 sequence is 16 residues long. The V end lost 7 bases, the J end lost 1 base, and 17 bases lay between the germline ends. The CDR3: CASNTPTGWSGNTIYF. The CDR3 DNA follows: TGTGCCAGCAATACCCCCACAGGGTGGTCTGGAAACACCATATATTTT.

The chain recombines TRBV5-4 with TRBJ2-1; the match to TRBD2 covers 9 bases. J was trimmed by 7 bases and V by 4 bases; bases with no gene match: 9. Germline CDR1 SGHNT, CDR2 YYREEE (reference sequence). The CDR3 runs 15 residues. The CDR3 loop reads CASSLEASGANEQFF. The CDR3 DNA reads TGTGCCAGCAGCCTGGAGGCTAGCGGGGCGAATGAGCAGTTCTTC.

This clone was detected only once. The chain couples TRBV19 to TRBJ1-1; TRBD1 matches 10 bases. The CDR3 consists of 14 residues. Trimming took 5 bases from V and 1 from J; bases not matched to a gene: 1. Per germline, CDR1 LNHDA and CDR2 SQIVND (reference sequence). CDR3 bases: TGTGCCAGTAGTGACAGGGGGCGGAACACTGAAGCTTTCTTT. Its translation: CASSDRGRNTEAFF.

This clone was recorded once. This rearrangement joins TRBV4-3 to TRBJ1-4; D remains unclear. The CDR3 loop spans 15 amino acids. CDR1 is LGHNA, CDR2 YSLEER, per germline. The ends were cut back, 2 bases at V and 5 bases at J, with 12 bases in the middle. CDR3 nucleotides: TGCGCCAGCAGCCAAAGCGCGCGTTTCAATGAAAAACTGTTTTTT. This encodes CASSQSARFNEKLFF.

CDR3: CASSQEGQGALYEQYF. CDR3 coding DNA: TGCGCCAGCAGCCAAGAAGGGCAGGGGGCCCTCTACGAGCAGTACTTC. The genes are TRBV4-3 and TRBJ2-7; 8 bases are a match to TRBD1. CDR3 length: 16 residues. V shed 0 bases and J 3 bases; nucleotides not matched to a gene: 7. The germline V gene has CDR1 LGHNA and CDR2 YSLEER.

This clone has just one count. The gene calls are TRBV2 and TRBJ1-5; D may be TRBD1 (6 bases). CDR3 length: 19 amino acids. Germline CDR1 is SNHLY and CDR2 is FYNNEI. V was pared by 6 bases and J by 3 bases, with 27 bases between. CDR3 nucleotide sequence: TGTGCCAGCAGCCACCCCAGGGGAGGGACCTCCGCCCTCAATCAGCCCCAGCATTTT. It is translated as CASSHPRGGTSALNQPQHF.